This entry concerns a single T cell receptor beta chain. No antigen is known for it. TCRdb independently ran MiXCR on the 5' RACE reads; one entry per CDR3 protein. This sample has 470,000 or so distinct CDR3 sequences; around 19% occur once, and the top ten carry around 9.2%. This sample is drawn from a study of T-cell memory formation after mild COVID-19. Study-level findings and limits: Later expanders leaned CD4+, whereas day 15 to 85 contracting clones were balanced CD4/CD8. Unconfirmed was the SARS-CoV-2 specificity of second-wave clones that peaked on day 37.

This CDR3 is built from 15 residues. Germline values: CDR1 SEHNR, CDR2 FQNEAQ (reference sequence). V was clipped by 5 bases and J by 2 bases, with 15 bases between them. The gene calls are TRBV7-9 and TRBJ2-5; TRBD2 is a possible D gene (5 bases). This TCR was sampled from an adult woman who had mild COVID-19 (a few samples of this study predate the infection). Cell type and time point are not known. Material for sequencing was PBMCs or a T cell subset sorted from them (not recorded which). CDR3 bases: TGTGCCAGCAGCGGGCCTGCGGGCGGGCAAGAGACCCAGTACTTC. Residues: CASSGPAGGQETQYF.